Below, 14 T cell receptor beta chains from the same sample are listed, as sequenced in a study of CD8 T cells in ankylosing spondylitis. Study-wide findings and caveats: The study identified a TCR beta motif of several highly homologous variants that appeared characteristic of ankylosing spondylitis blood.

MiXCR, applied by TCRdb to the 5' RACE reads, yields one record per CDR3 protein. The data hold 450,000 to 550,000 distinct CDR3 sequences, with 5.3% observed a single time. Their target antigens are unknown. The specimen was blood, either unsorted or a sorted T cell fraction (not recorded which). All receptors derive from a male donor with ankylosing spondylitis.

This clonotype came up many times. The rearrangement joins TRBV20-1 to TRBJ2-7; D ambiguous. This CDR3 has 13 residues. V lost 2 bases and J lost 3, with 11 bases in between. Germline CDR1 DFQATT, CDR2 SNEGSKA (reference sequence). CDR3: CSARSALHYEQYF. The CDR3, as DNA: TGCAGTGCTAGATCGGCACTTCACTACGAGCAGTACTTC.

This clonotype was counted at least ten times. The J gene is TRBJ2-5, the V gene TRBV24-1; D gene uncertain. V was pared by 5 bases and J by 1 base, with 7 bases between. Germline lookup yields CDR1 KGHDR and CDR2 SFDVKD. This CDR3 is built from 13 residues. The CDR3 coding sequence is TGTGCCACCAGTGGCTCGTCCCAAGAGACCCAGTACTTC. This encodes CATSGSSQETQYF.

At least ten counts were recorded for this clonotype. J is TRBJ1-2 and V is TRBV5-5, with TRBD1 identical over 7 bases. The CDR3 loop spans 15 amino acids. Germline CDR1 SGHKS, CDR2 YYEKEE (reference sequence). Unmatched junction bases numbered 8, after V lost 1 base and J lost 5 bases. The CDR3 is CASSLLGQDRYGYTF. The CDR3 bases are TGTGCCAGCAGCTTGCTCGGACAGGACAGATATGGCTACACCTTC.

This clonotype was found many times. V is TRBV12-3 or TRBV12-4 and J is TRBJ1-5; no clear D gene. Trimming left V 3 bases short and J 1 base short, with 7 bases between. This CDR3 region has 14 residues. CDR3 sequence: CASSFHQSNQPQHF. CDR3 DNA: TGTGCCAGCAGTTTTCATCAGAGCAATCAGCCCCAGCATTTT.

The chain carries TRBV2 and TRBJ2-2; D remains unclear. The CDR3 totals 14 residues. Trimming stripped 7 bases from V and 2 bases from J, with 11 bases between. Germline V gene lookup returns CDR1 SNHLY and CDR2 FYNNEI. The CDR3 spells CASTLTPNTGELFF. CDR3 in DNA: TGTGCCAGCACCCTGACACCTAACACCGGGGAGCTGTTTTTT.

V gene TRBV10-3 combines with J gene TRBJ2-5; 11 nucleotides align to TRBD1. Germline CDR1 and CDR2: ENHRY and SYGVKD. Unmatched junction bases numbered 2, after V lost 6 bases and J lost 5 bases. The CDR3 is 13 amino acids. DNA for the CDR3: TGTGCCATCAGGGGGACAGGGGGGGAGACCCAGTACTTC. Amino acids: CAIRGTGGETQYF.

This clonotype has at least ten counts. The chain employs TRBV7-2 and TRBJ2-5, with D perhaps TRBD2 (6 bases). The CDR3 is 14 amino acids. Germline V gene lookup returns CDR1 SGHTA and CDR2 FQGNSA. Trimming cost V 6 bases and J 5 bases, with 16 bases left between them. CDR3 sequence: CASSVRWLAETQYF. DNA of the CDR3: TGTGCCAGCAGTGTTCGATGGCTAGCGGAGACCCAGTACTTC.

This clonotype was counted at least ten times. CDR3 sequence: CAISESQGRGMNTEAFF. CDR3 DNA: TGTGCCATCAGTGAGTCACAGGGGAGGGGGATGAACACTGAAGCTTTCTTT. This sequence joins TRBV10-3 and TRBJ1-1; 7 positions agree with TRBD1. The germline gives CDR1 ENHRY, CDR2 SYGVKD. V lost 0 bases to trimming and J lost 0 bases; unmatched junction nucleotides: 7. The CDR3 contains 17 residues.

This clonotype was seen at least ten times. In nucleotides, the CDR3 is TGCGCCAGCAGCTTGGGACTAGGGGTCGGGGAGCTGTTTTTT. Its protein product is CASSLGLGVGELFF. This rearrangement joins TRBV5-1 to TRBJ2-2; the D gene is possibly TRBD2 (6 bases). Trimming took 0 bases from V and 7 from J, leaving 10 bases between them. There are 14 residues in the CDR3. Per the germline V gene, CDR1 is SGHRS and CDR2 is YFSETQ.

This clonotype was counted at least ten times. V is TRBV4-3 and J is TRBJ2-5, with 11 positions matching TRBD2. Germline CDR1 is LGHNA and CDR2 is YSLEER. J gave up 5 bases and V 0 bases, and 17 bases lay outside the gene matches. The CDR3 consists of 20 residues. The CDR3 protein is CASSQEVLAGGVKSWETQYF. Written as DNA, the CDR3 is TGCGCCAGCAGCCAAGAGGTTCTAGCGGGAGGAGTCAAGTCGTGGGAGACCCAGTACTTC.

The CDR3 nucleotides read TGTGCCAGCAGCAACGGACGCTATGGCTACACCTTC. Translation gives CASSNGRYGYTF. This chain uses TRBV6-2 or TRBV6-3 with TRBJ1-2; no definite D call. CDR3 length: 12 amino acids. The germline V gene encodes CDR1 MNHEY and CDR2 SVGEGT. V lost 6 bases and J 4 bases, leaving 9 bases between the germline ends.

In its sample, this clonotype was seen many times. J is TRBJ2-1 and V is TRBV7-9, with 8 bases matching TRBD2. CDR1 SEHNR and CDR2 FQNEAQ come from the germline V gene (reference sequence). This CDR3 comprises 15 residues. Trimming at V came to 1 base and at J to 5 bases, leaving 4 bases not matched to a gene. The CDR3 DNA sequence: TGTGCCAGCAGCTTAGTAGGCGGGGGGAACAATGAGCAGTTCTTC. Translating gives CASSLVGGGNNEQFF.

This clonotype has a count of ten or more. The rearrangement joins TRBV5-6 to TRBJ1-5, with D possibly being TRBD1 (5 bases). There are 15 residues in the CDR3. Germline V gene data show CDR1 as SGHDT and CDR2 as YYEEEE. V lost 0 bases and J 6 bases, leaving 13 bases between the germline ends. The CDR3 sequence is CASSLGWGGVQPQHF. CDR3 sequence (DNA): TGTGCCAGCAGCTTGGGGTGGGGGGGTGTTCAGCCCCAGCATTTT. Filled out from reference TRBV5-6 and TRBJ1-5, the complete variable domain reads DAGVTQSPTHLIKTRGQQVTLRCSPKSGHDTVSWYQQALGQGPQFIFQYYEEEERQRGNFPDRFSGHQFPNYSSELNVNALLLGDSALYLCASSLGWGGVQPQHFGDGTRLSIL.

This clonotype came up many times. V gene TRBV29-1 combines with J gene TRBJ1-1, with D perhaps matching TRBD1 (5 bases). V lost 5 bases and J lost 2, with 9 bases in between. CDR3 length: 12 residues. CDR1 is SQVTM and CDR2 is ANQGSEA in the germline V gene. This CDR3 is CSVFRGNTEAFF. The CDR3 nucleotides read TGCAGCGTTTTTCGGGGCAACACTGAAGCTTTCTTT.